One TCR beta chain is described in this entry. This clonotype was seen many times. The target of this receptor is not known. Per-base qualities were not stored, and no clone one base away is much larger. Only healthy Caucasian donors were included. The twin cohort consisted of three pairs of female monozygotic twins, all aged about 18 to 29 years. Using Miltenyi CD45RO+ enrichment and human naive T-cell isolation kits, memory (CD45RO+) and naive T cells were isolated from PBMC. This specimen comes from a study of identical twins (dated by TCRdb to 2016 to 2017). Regarding the study in general: TCR alpha and beta repertoires from monozygotic twins, unrelated adults of various ages and cord blood were deep-sequenced to test whether fetal clonotypes persist. To rule out contamination, replicate twin experiments were performed at different times with different library preparation protocols.

The CDR3 starts with the cysteine, ends with the phenylalanine, and has 17 residues. The kept DNA is CDR3 alone, 51 bases in frame from the first base. As encoded in the germline V gene, CDR1 is MNHEY while CDR2 is SVGAGI. Unmatched junction bases come to 14, with V trimmed by 4 bases and J by 10 bases. Overall study outcomes, separate from this receptor: Fewer insertions were carried by abundant cord blood beta clonotypes, a similar but weaker trend appeared in young adult naive repertoires, and no such trend appeared in memory repertoires. Invariant T cells such as MAIT and iNKT could partly confound zero-insertion analyses, although diverse VJ usage argued against such confounding for most clonotypes. Because the same donors could not be followed over many years, the conclusions depended on cross-sectional statistical analysis. Out-of-frame TCR alpha sharing in monozygotic twins was systematically underestimated by recombination models, whereas sharing between unrelated individuals was in agreement with the recombination models. Compared with coincidental sharing between unrelated individuals, out-of-frame TCR alpha sequences shared between twins showed an excess of sequences with low generation probability. Excess twin sharing in beta out-of-frame sequences was weaker because fewer shared sequences lowered the signal-to-noise ratio.

Library prep was done by 5' RACE. For sequencing, an Illumina HiSeq 2000 was employed. A universal primer binding site was introduced by template switching, and a unique molecular identifier was present in the final cDNA, enabling accurate counting of TCR cDNA molecules. First-strand cDNA for TCR alpha and beta chains was synthesized from specific primers in the conserved constant-segment region. Each cDNA library was double barcoded, with a SMART-Mk sample barcode plus Illumina barcodes, to control for contamination. TruSeq adapter sequences and Illumina sample barcodes were added in two successive PCR steps. TCR alpha and beta cDNA libraries were sequenced on the Illumina HiSeq platform with custom primers. From the authors' description of their analysis: Unique molecular identifiers were extracted from raw reads with MiGEC, and CDR3 positions were determined with MiXCR. Recombination models were inferred per individual with the repgenHMM and IGoR tools using an EM algorithm. Shared clonotypes were analyzed with the tcR package in R, and sharing was normalized by the product of cloneset sizes. To study raw recombination without the effects of thymic and clonal selection, out-of-frame nonproductive sequences were analyzed. The public sequencing data were trimmed at Q25 with fastp and processed into clonotypes with MiXCR by TCRdb, which kept only in-frame beta chains. Rows with a matching CDR3 protein are joined into one entry that keeps the most common DNA and genes. The V and J calls and clone size come from TCRdb's table, not from the authors' own analysis. For this sample the table gives 250,000 or so distinct CDR3 sequences, of which roughly 13% were detected only once. 3.5% to 5% of the sample is held by the ten biggest clonotypes.

Another study also made use of these data, one on yellow fever vaccine responses in identical twins. Per the second study: According to the authors, in identical twins the way T cells responded to vaccination appeared partly convergent and partly personalized. In identical twins, the study followed T cell clones that responded to the vaccine with precision.

This TCR derives from a young woman in good health. The chain is made from TRBV6-5 and TRBJ2-1, with 12 bases aligning to TRBD2. Sequenced sample: memory (CD45RO+) T cells sorted from blood. The cell subset or site label on this specimen signifies: CD45RO+ enriched T cells. The sequenced DNA: TGTGCCAGCAGTTTATCTCGGACTAGCGGGGCCCGTCGGGAGCAGTTCTTC. Its product reads: CASSLSRTSGARREQFF.